Below are 27 T cell receptor beta chains sequenced from a single sample in a study of shared clonotypes between healthy human individuals. Method: immunoSEQ multiplex PCR; TCRdb's copy keeps in-frame clones and lacks some. The repertoire holds about 650,000 clones, with roughly 96% as singletons. CD45RO-negative, CCR7-positively selected cells formed the naive CD8 fraction, excluding terminally differentiated effector memory CD45RA+ cells. Sequenced: naive CD8+ T cells sorted from blood. All receptors derive from a woman aged 30 to 39 in good health.

V usage is TRBV27 and J usage is TRBJ2-2; possible D gene TRBD1, 6 bases. V gave up 4 bases and J gave up 5 bases, with 14 bases separating them. The CDR3 has 15 amino acids. Germline CDR1 MNHEY, CDR2 SMNVEV (reference sequence). The CDR3 is CASSSKDSSTGELFF. The CDR3, as DNA: TGTGCCAGCAGTTCAAAGGACAGTTCTACCGGGGAGCTGTTTTTT.

This rearrangement joins TRBV18 to TRBJ1-1; D uncertain. In germline, CDR1 is KGHSH, CDR2 LQKENI. Trimming removed 6 bases from V and 10 bases from J, with 21 bases in between. The CDR3 extends over 14 amino acids. CDR3 bases: TGTGCCAGCTCCCCCCCAGTGACAACGGGCGGAGCTTTCTTT. Translating it yields CASSPPVTTGGAFF.

The genes are TRBV28 and TRBJ2-2; the D gene could be TRBD1 or TRBD2 (5 bases each). Germline loops: CDR1 MDHEN, CDR2 SYDVKM. With 4 bases removed from V and 6 bases from J, the gap between germline ends came to 9 bases. The CDR3 is 13 amino acids. The CDR3 protein is CASSSRDPGELFF. CDR3 nucleotides: TGTGCCAGCAGTTCGAGGGACCCCGGGGAGCTGTTTTTT.

Concerning this clone itself: The same CDR3 can be traced to other DNA sequences in this sample. The V and J genes are TRBV27 and TRBJ2-5; a weak D match, TRBD1 (6 bases). The end of the DNA fits TRBJ2-7 better, so the J call may be wrong. Germline lookup yields CDR1 MNHEY and CDR2 SMNVEV (reference sequence). The CDR3 has 13 residues. Written as DNA, the CDR3 is TGTGCCAGCAGTTCCGGACAGTCCTACGAGCAGTACTTC. Its translation is CASSSGQSYEQYF.

The chain's CDR3 is CASSESLAGDLNYEQYF. The CDR3 bases are TGCGCCAGCAGTGAGTCGCTAGCGGGAGATCTGAACTACGAGCAGTACTTC. The chain links TRBV10-1 to TRBJ2-7; 10 nucleotides align to TRBD2. Germline V gene sequence: CDR1 WNHNN, CDR2 SYGVQD (reference sequence). The ends lost 0 bases at V and 3 bases at J; junction bases unmatched: 8. The CDR3 totals 17 residues.

V usage is TRBV7-9 and J usage is TRBJ2-3, with 9 bases matching TRBD2. The CDR3 is 19 residues long. The J segment lost 0 bases and the V segment lost 5 bases, leaving 15 bases of the junction unmatched. The germline gives CDR1 SEHNR, CDR2 FQNEAQ (reference sequence). CDR3: CASSPTGAGGLKSTDTQYF. CDR3 bases: TGTGCCAGCAGCCCCACCGGAGCGGGAGGCCTGAAAAGCACAGATACGCAGTATTTT.

The chain is built from TRBV4-2 and TRBJ2-7; 12 nucleotides align to TRBD2. The CDR3 contains 17 residues. V lost 1 base and J lost 3; bases outside the gene matches: 7. The germline CDR1 and CDR2 sequences are LGHNA and YNFKEQ. The CDR3 sequence is CASSQGTGLAGSYEQYF. CDR3 nucleotides: TGTGCCAGCAGCCAAGGTACTGGACTAGCGGGGAGCTACGAGCAGTACTTC.

The chain recombines TRBV7-9 with TRBJ1-1; D is undetermined. Germline CDR1 SEHNR, CDR2 FQNEAQ (reference sequence). The length of the CDR3 is 14 residues. V was clipped by 3 bases and J by 0 bases, with 8 bases between them. The chain's CDR3 is CASSFGRVNTEAFF. In nucleotides, the CDR3 is TGTGCCAGCAGCTTCGGCAGAGTGAACACTGAAGCTTTCTTT. Full variable domain (missing parts from reference TRBV7-9 and TRBJ1-1): DTGVSQNPRHKITKRGQNVTFRCDPISEHNRLYWYRQTLGQGPEFLTYFQNEAQLEKSRLLSDRFSAERPKGSFSTLEIQRTEQGDSAMYLCASSFGRVNTEAFFGQGTRLTVV.

The chain links TRBV7-8 to TRBJ2-1; 9 positions agree with TRBD2. The CDR3 length is 16 residues. Germline V lookup: CDR1 SGHVS, CDR2 FQNEAQ. The V and J ends lost 6 bases and 4 bases, in that order; junction bases with no gene match: 10. The CDR3: CASRMEGGRGYNEQFF. CDR3 sequence (DNA): TGTGCCAGCAGGATGGAAGGCGGGAGGGGATACAATGAGCAGTTCTTC.

The chain employs TRBV9 and TRBJ1-4; TRBD1 is a possible D gene (6 bases). The CDR3 runs 15 residues. The germline V and J ends were trimmed by 1 base and 6 bases, with 13 bases remaining between them. The germline V gene encodes CDR1 SGDLS and CDR2 YYNGEE. The CDR3 reads CASSVSRGVDEKLFF. CDR3 coding DNA: TGTGCCAGCAGCGTATCCAGGGGCGTAGATGAAAAACTGTTTTTT. Filled out from reference TRBV9 and TRBJ1-4, the complete variable domain reads DSGVTQTPKHLITATGQRVTLRCSPRSGDLSVYWYQQSLDQGLQFLIQYYNGEERAKGNILERFSAQQFPDLHSELNLSSLELGDSALYFCASSVSRGVDEKLFFGSGTQLSVL.

The chain is built from TRBV7-9 and TRBJ2-1; TRBD2 aligns across 15 bases. CDR1 SEHNR and CDR2 FQNEAQ come from the germline V gene (reference sequence). The CDR3 length is 17 residues. V lost 3 bases and J lost 12; bases outside the gene matches: 12. The CDR3 here is CASSFASGTSGRMWQFF. DNA for the CDR3: TGTGCCAGCAGCTTTGCCTCGGGGACTAGCGGGAGGATGTGGCAGTTCTTC.

The gene calls are TRBV14 and TRBJ2-3, with D possibly being TRBD2 (5 bases). The V gene lost 1 base and the J gene lost 7 bases, with 15 bases spanning the gap. The CDR3 runs 15 residues. Per the germline V gene, CDR1 is SGHDN and CDR2 is FVKESK. The CDR3 region has the DNA TGTGCCAGCAGCCAAGTTGAGACGGGATTAAATACGCAGTATTTT. It codes for CASSQVETGLNTQYF.

V is TRBV6-1 and J is TRBJ2-1, with 15 positions matching TRBD2. Per the germline V gene, CDR1 is MNHNS and CDR2 is SASEGT. The V gene end was trimmed by 4 bases and the J gene end by 16 bases; junction bases not matched to a gene: 17. This CDR3 is 17 amino acids long. CDR3 in DNA: TGTGCCAGCAGTGGTTGGGGGCCCGGACTAGCGGGAGGGGGTGTTTTCTTC. Its protein product is CASSGWGPGLAGGGVFF.

Comments on this clone: The junction does not match germline at one end; this may be a read error. The V gene is TRBV25-1, the J gene TRBJ1-6; D ambiguous. The length of the CDR3 is 12 residues. Germline V gene lookup returns CDR1 MGHDK and CDR2 SYGVNS. The CDR3 sequence is CASSQYNSPLHF. The CDR3 DNA reads as TGTGCCAGCAGTCAATATAATTCACCCCTCCACTTT.

The rearrangement links TRBV5-6 to TRBJ2-1; unclear D gene. The CDR3 consists of 14 residues. Germline CDR1 is SGHDT and CDR2 is YYEEEE. Trimming took off 1 base at V and 5 bases at J, with 10 bases between the two ends. CDR3 amino acids: CASSLFRPNNEQFF. In DNA, the CDR3 is TGTGCCAGCAGCTTGTTTCGGCCGAACAATGAGCAGTTCTTC.

The chain uses TRBV5-4 and TRBJ2-1; no definite D call. The CDR3 is 13 residues long. Germline assignment: CDR1 SGHNT and CDR2 YYREEE (reference sequence). V was trimmed by 0 bases and J by 9 bases, leaving 10 bases between them. The CDR3 reads CASSLGFGIEQFF. The CDR3 nucleotides are TGTGCCAGCAGCTTGGGGTTTGGGATTGAGCAGTTCTTC.

The chain couples TRBV28 to TRBJ2-1; perhaps TRBD1 as D (5 bases). Germline V gene sequence: CDR1 MDHEN, CDR2 SYDVKM. This CDR3 comprises 17 residues. Trimming removed 1 base from V and 5 bases from J, with 18 bases in between. Here the CDR3 reads CASSLLVRGKVNNEQFF. CDR3 DNA sequence: TGTGCCAGCAGTTTATTGGTAAGGGGTAAGGTTAACAATGAGCAGTTCTTC.

The rearrangement joins TRBV4-2 to TRBJ2-1; D unresolved. Germline assignment: CDR1 LGHNA and CDR2 YNFKEQ. Trimming removed 0 bases from V and 8 bases from J, with 8 bases in between. The CDR3 is 13 residues long. CDR3 protein: CASSQEALDEQFF. The CDR3 DNA reads as TGTGCCAGCAGCCAAGAGGCTCTTGATGAGCAGTTCTTC.

V usage is TRBV6-6 and J usage is TRBJ2-7, with a possible D match to TRBD2 (7 bases). Germline V gene data show CDR1 as MNHNY and CDR2 as SVGAGI (reference sequence). The CDR3 consists of 15 residues. V dropped 0 bases and J dropped 3 bases, with 12 bases sitting between them. Written as DNA, the CDR3 is TGTGCCAGCAGTTACTCGGGGGGGGCGAGCTACGAGCAGTACTTC. It is translated as CASSYSGGASYEQYF.

The chain is built from TRBV5-6 and TRBJ2-3; D remains ambiguous. The CDR3 is made up of 13 amino acids. The V gene lost 3 bases and the J gene lost 7 bases, with 12 bases spanning the gap. Germline CDR1 is SGHDT and CDR2 is YYEEEE. CDR3 in amino acids: CASSWDRSNTQYF. The CDR3, as DNA: TGTGCCAGCAGCTGGGATCGGTCCAATACGCAGTATTTT.

This rearrangement joins TRBV9 to TRBJ2-2; D call uncertain. Between the trimmed V and J ends, which lost 3 bases and 6 bases, there was a span of 6 bases. The CDR3 consists of 12 residues. Per germline, CDR1 SGDLS and CDR2 YYNGEE. The CDR3 loop reads CASSGGAGELFF. For the CDR3, the DNA is TGTGCCAGCAGCGGAGGTGCCGGGGAGCTGTTTTTT.

The J gene is TRBJ2-5, the V gene TRBV5-1; 9 bases align to TRBD1. Near its end, the DNA agrees better with TRBJ2-7, so the J call may be wrong. The CDR3 runs 15 residues. CDR1 and CDR2 from the germline V gene are SGHRS and YFSETQ. The CDR3 DNA sequence: TGCGCCAGCAGCTTTCCGGGACAGGGCCGCCACGAGCAGTACTTC. Residues: CASSFPGQGRHEQYF.

The J gene is TRBJ1-1, the V gene TRBV14, with 8 bases aligning to TRBD1. The CDR3 extends over 14 amino acids. The junction had 6 bases not matched to a gene; V was cut back by 3 bases and J by 6 bases. Germline CDR1 reads SGHDN; CDR2 reads FVKESK. The CDR3 coding sequence is TGTGCCAGCAGCCATAGACAGGGGTCAGCTGAAGCTTTCTTT. Protein sequence: CASSHRQGSAEAFF.

This clone was recorded only once. Additional DNA sequences in this sample encode the identical CDR3. The chain is built from TRBV27 and TRBJ2-7; TRBD1 agrees at 9 bases. CDR3 length: 14 amino acids. Germline V CDR1 and CDR2: MNHEY, SMNVEV (reference sequence). The V segment lost 2 bases and the J segment 6 bases; nucleotides outside the gene matches: 5. The CDR3 coding sequence is TGTGCCAGCAGTTTAGGGACAGGGTTAGGCGAGCAGTACTTC. This encodes CASSLGTGLGEQYF.

This clone was recorded a few times. The chain uses TRBV4-2 and TRBJ2-1, with TRBD2 identical over 14 bases. Trimming at V came to 2 bases and at J to 5 bases, leaving 5 bases not matched to a gene. Germline values: CDR1 LGHNA, CDR2 YNFKEQ. The CDR3 is 17 amino acids. CDR3 nucleotides: TGTGCCAGCAGCCAACCCCAGGGACTAGCGGGGGACAATGAGCAGTTCTTC. Translating it yields CASSQPQGLAGDNEQFF.

This clone was detected only once. The chain combines TRBV15 with TRBJ1-2, with a tentative D call TRBD1 (5 bases). The CDR3 runs to 16 residues. CDR1 LNHNV and CDR2 YYDKDF come from the germline V gene (reference sequence). With 0 bases removed from V and 7 bases from J, the gap between germline ends came to 18 bases. The CDR3 loop reads CATSRDGPGLTLGYTF. The CDR3 DNA follows: TGTGCCACCAGCAGAGATGGCCCGGGGCTCACCCTTGGCTACACCTTC.

This clone came up once. The chain couples TRBV4-1 to TRBJ2-3; a weak D match, TRBD1 (6 bases). The V gene's germline CDR1 is MGHRA and CDR2 YSYEKL. The CDR3 is 16 residues long. Trimming shortened V by 0 bases and J by 9 bases, and 19 bases separated the two germline ends. CDR3 sequence: CASSQDMETGGETQYF. As DNA, the CDR3 is TGCGCCAGCAGCCAAGATATGGAGACAGGTGGTGAGACGCAGTATTTT.